The next 14 T cell receptor beta chains were all read from a single sample in a study of cytomegalovirus exposure and HLA in healthy donors. Researchers ran the PCR with 60 Vbeta and 13 Jbeta primers. Generated by immunoSEQ multiplex PCR, the TCRdb table keeps only in-frame clones and is missing some. Of some 150,000 clones in the sample, roughly 80% were seen once. Material for sequencing was PBMCs. These receptors all come from a man aged 40-49 years in good health and CMV-seronegative.

The chain couples TRBV18 to TRBJ1-4; 8 positions agree with TRBD1. CDR3 length equals 18 residues. Germline V gene lookup returns CDR1 KGHSH and CDR2 LQKENI. Trimming at V came to 4 bases and at J to 3 bases, leaving 13 bases not matched to a gene. This CDR3 reads CASSRTGIGSSPNEKLFF. The DNA for the CDR3 is TGTGCCAGCTCACGGACAGGGATCGGTTCATCTCCTAATGAAAAACTGTTTTTT. The full variable domain, rest sourced from reference TRBV18 and TRBJ1-4, is NAGVMQNPRHLVRRRGQEARLRCSPMKGHSHVYWYRQLPEEGLKFMVYLQKENIIDESGMPKERFSAEFPKEGPSILRIQQVVRGDSAAYFCASSRTGIGSSPNEKLFFGSGTQLSVL.

The V call is TRBV5-1, the J call TRBJ1-4, with D unclear. The germline V gene has CDR1 SGHRS and CDR2 YFSETQ. The CDR3 covers 13 residues. Deletions cut 7 bases from V and 0 bases from J, with 7 bases between. The CDR3 region has the DNA TGCGCCAGCGACTCAGCAACTAATGAAAAACTGTTTTTT. Translation gives CASDSATNEKLFF. Supplemented by reference TRBV5-1 and TRBJ1-4, the full variable domain reads KAGVTQTPRYLIKTRGQQVTLSCSPISGHRSVSWYQQTPGQGLQFLFEYFSETQRNKGNFPGRFSGRQFSNSRSEMNVSTLELGDSALYLCASDSATNEKLFFGSGTQLSVL.

The chain is built from TRBV11-2 and TRBJ1-4; 10 bases map to TRBD1. The germline V gene encodes CDR1 SGHAT and CDR2 FQNNGV. This CDR3 has 14 residues. The V and J ends lost 6 bases and 13 bases, in that order; junction bases with no gene match: 11. CDR3 DNA: TGTGCCAGCAGTTTTGGGACAGGGGAGTGGGGACTGTTTTTT. Translated, it gives CASSFGTGEWGLFF.

The chain is built from TRBV5-1 and TRBJ1-1; tentatively, D is TRBD1 (5 bases). CDR3 size: 13 residues. Trimming cost V 1 base and J 4 bases, with 8 bases left between them. The germline V gene encodes CDR1 SGHRS and CDR2 YFSETQ. The CDR3 nucleotides are TGCGCCAGCAGCTTGTACGGGGGCACTGAAGCTTTCTTT. Its translation: CASSLYGGTEAFF.

The V call is TRBV5-1, the J call TRBJ2-7; the D gene is possibly TRBD2 (6 bases). V shed 1 base and J shed 3 bases, with 14 bases lying between them. CDR3 length: 15 amino acids. Germline values: CDR1 SGHRS, CDR2 YFSETQ. The DNA of the CDR3 is TGCGCCAGCAGCTTGACGGCGGGGCAAGTCTACGAGCAGTACTTC. Translated: CASSLTAGQVYEQYF.

This chain uses TRBV15 with TRBJ2-7, with D maybe TRBD1 (5 bases). V gave up 2 bases and J gave up 0 bases, with 11 bases separating them. CDR3 size: 15 residues. Germline values: CDR1 LNHNV, CDR2 YYDKDF (reference sequence). CDR3 region: CATSRSRQPSYEQYF. CDR3 nucleotide sequence: TGTGCCACCAGCAGATCCAGACAGCCCTCCTACGAGCAGTACTTC.

The chain recombines TRBV18 with TRBJ2-7; 11 positions agree with TRBD1. The CDR3 runs to 18 residues. The germline gives CDR1 KGHSH, CDR2 LQKENI. Trimming cost V 3 bases and J 4 bases; bases outside gene matches: 14. The CDR3 DNA reads TGTGCCAGCTCACCTCAAACCCTTGGGACAGGGGGGAATTACGAGCAGTACTTC. Translating gives CASSPQTLGTGGNYEQYF. Using reference TRBV18 and TRBJ2-7 for the parts outside the CDR3, the full variable domain is NAGVMQNPRHLVRRRGQEARLRCSPMKGHSHVYWYRQLPEEGLKFMVYLQKENIIDESGMPKERFSAEFPKEGPSILRIQQVVRGDSAAYFCASSPQTLGTGGNYEQYFGPGTRLTVT.

The chain carries TRBV9 and TRBJ1-3, with a possible D match to TRBD1 (6 bases). CDR1 SGDLS and CDR2 YYNGEE come from the germline V gene. V lost 0 bases, J lost 2 bases, and 15 bases lay in between. This CDR3 has 17 residues. In DNA form, the CDR3 reads TGTGCCAGCAGCGTAGCTGGGGACAACTACCCTGGAAACACCATATATTTT. Encoded protein: CASSVAGDNYPGNTIYF.

The chain carries TRBV2 and TRBJ2-2; TRBD2 is a possible D gene (7 bases). Looked up from germline, CDR1 is SNHLY and CDR2 is FYNNEI. This CDR3 spans 15 amino acids. V lost 1 base and J 5 bases, leaving 11 bases between the germline ends. CDR3 protein: CASSEVGGGTGELFF. The CDR3 DNA is TGTGCCAGCAGTGAAGTAGGGGGGGGGACCGGGGAGCTGTTTTTT.

The gene calls are TRBV5-5 and TRBJ1-4; possible D gene TRBD1, 6 bases. V was cut by 1 base and J by 10 bases, with 17 bases left in between. Germline V gives CDR1 SGHKS, CDR2 YYEKEE (reference sequence). The CDR3 sequence is 15 residues long. CDR3 sequence (DNA): TGTGCCAGCAGCTTGACAGGGTTGGTCCAAGGAAAACTGTTTTTT. This encodes CASSLTGLVQGKLFF.

The chain joins TRBV19 to TRBJ2-3; D possibly corresponds to TRBD2 (6 bases). The CDR3 is 16 amino acids. Deletions cut 3 bases from V and 0 bases from J, with 13 bases between. Germline values: CDR1 LNHDA, CDR2 SQIVND (reference sequence). Here the CDR3 DNA reads TGTGCCAGTAGTATTGGTGCGGGGTCTAGCACAGATACGCAGTATTTT. This sequence encodes CASSIGAGSSTDTQYF.

This clone was observed a single time. V and J are TRBV5-4 and TRBJ2-1; 8 bases line up with TRBD2. The CDR3 is made up of 15 amino acids. J lost 4 bases, V lost 6 bases, and 9 bases had no gene match. The germline V gene has CDR1 SGHNT and CDR2 YYREEE (reference sequence). The CDR3 region is CASTRGQRGYNEQFF. The CDR3 DNA reads TGTGCCAGCACCCGGGGTCAGCGGGGGTACAATGAGCAGTTCTTC.

This clone came up a few times. The chain couples TRBV29-1 to TRBJ2-1; maybe TRBD2 (7 bases). Germline lookup yields CDR1 SQVTM and CDR2 ANQGSEA. Trimming removed 4 bases at V and 8 bases at J, with 21 bases between. The CDR3 runs to 15 residues. CDR3 bases: TGCAGCGTTGGGGATTCTTGGGGGGGCAAACATGAGCAGTTCTTC. Translating it yields CSVGDSWGGKHEQFF.

For the CDR3, the DNA is TGCGCCAGCAGCTTATTGGGACTAGGGGGCAACATTCAGTACTTC. It encodes CASSLLGLGGNIQYF. The V gene is TRBV5-1, the J gene TRBJ2-4; TRBD2 is a possible D gene (8 bases). The CDR3 totals 15 residues. Germline values: CDR1 SGHRS, CDR2 YFSETQ. V lost 2 bases and J 7 bases, leaving 16 bases between the germline ends. Full variable domain (rest looked up from reference TRBV5-1 and TRBJ2-4): KAGVTQTPRYLIKTRGQQVTLSCSPISGHRSVSWYQQTPGQGLQFLFEYFSETQRNKGNFPGRFSGRQFSNSRSEMNVSTLELGDSALYLCASSLLGLGGNIQYFGAGTRLSVL.